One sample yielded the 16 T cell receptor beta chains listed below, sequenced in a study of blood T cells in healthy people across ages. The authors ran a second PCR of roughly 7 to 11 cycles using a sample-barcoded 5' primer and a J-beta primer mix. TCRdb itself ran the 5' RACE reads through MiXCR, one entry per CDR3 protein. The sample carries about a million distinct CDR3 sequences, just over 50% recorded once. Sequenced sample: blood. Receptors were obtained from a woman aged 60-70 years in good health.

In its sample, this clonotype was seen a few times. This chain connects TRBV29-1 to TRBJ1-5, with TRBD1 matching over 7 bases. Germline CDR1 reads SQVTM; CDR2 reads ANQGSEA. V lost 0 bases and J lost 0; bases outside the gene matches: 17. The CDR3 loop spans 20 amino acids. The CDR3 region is CSVEDEGSRDSEYSNQPQHF. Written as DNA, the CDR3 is TGCAGCGTTGAAGATGAGGGAAGTCGGGACAGCGAATATAGCAATCAGCCCCAGCATTTT.

In DNA, the CDR3 is TGTGCCAGCAGCCTGCGAGGACCCCAGTACTTC. Translated, it gives CASSLRGPQYF. The chain joins TRBV2 to TRBJ2-5; D remains unclear. Germline assignment: CDR1 SNHLY and CDR2 FYNNEI. There are 11 residues in the CDR3. V lost 6 bases, J lost 9 bases, and 11 bases lay in between.

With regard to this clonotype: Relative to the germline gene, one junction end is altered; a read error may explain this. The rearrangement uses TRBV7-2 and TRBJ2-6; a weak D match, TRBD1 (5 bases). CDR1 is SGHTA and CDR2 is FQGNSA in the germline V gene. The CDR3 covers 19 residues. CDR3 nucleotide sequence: TGTGCCAGCAGCCCCGGACAACCCCATCCGCACTCTGGGGCCAACCTCCTGACTTTC. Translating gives CASSPGQPHPHSGANLLTF. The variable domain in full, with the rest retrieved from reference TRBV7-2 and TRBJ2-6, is GAGVSQSPSNKVTEKGKDVELRCDPISGHTALYWYRQSLGQGLEFLIYFQGNSAPDKSGLPSDRFSAERTGGSVSTLTIQRTQQEDSAVYLCASSPGQPHPHSGANLLTFGAGSRLTVL.

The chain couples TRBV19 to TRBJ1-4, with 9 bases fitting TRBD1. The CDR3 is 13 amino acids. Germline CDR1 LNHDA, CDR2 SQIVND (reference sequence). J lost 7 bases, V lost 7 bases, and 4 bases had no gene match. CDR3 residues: CASTGQGIEKLFF. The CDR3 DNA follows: TGTGCCAGTACCGGACAGGGGATTGAAAAACTGTTTTTT.

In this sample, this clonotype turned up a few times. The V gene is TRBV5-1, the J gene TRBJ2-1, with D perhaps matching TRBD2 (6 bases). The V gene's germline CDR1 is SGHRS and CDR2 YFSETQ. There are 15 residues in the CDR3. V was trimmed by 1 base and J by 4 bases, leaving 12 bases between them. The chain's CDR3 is CASSLNGRGYNEQFF. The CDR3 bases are TGCGCCAGCAGCTTGAACGGGAGAGGTTACAATGAGCAGTTCTTC.

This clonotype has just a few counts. The CDR3 sequence is CASSQPGTLGTQYF. The CDR3 DNA is TGCGCCAGCAGCCAACCCGGGACATTAGGGACCCAGTACTTC. J is TRBJ2-5 and V is TRBV4-1; D perhaps matches TRBD1 (6 bases). Germline CDR1 MGHRA, CDR2 YSYEKL. This CDR3 has 14 residues. Trimming removed 2 bases from V and 7 bases from J, with 14 bases in between.

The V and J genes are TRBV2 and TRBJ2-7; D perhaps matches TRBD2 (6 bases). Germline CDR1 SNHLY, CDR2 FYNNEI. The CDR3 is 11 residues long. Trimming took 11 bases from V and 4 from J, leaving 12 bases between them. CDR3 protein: CASGGLYEQYF. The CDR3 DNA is TGTGCCTCCGGGGGTTTGTACGAGCAGTACTTC.

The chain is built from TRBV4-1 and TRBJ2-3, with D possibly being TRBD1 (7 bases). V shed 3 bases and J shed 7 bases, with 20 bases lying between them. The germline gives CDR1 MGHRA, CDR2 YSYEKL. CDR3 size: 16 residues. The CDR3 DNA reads TGCGCCAGCAGCCAGGACAGGATTGTTGGGGGGTATACGCAGTATTTT. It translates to CASSQDRIVGGYTQYF.

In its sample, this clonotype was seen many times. CDR3 residues: CASSLNGRGAQETQYF. The CDR3 DNA reads as TGCGCCAGCAGCTTGAACGGCAGGGGAGCCCAAGAGACCCAGTACTTC. The chain combines TRBV5-1 with TRBJ2-5; TRBD1 might be the D (6 bases). CDR3 length: 16 amino acids. Trimming removed 1 base from V and 1 base from J, with 14 bases in between. Germline V lookup: CDR1 SGHRS, CDR2 YFSETQ.

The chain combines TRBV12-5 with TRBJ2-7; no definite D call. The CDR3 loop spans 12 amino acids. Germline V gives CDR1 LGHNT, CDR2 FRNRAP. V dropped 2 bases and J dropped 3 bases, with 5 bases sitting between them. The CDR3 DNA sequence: TGTGCTAGTGGTTTGAGGTTCTACGAGCAGTACTTC. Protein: CASGLRFYEQYF.

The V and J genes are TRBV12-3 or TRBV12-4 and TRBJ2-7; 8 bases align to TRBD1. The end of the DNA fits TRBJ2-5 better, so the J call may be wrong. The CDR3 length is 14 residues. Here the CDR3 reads CASSFQDREETQYF. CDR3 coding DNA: TGTGCCAGCAGTTTCCAGGACAGGGAAGAGACCCAGTACTTC.

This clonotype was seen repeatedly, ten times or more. Written as DNA, the CDR3 is TGTGCCAGCAGCCCTCCAGATCCCCCGCAGACGCAGTATTTT. Its translation: CASSPPDPPQTQYF. The rearrangement links TRBV4-2 to TRBJ2-3, with D hard to call. Germline V gives CDR1 LGHNA, CDR2 YNFKEQ. Trimming took off 4 bases at V and 9 bases at J, with 17 bases between the two ends. This CDR3 has 14 residues.

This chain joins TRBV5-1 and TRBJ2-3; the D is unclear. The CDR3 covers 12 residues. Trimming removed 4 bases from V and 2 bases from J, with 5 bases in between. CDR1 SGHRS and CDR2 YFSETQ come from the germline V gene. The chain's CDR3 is CASSQHTDTQYF. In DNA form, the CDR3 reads TGCGCCAGCAGCCAACACACAGATACGCAGTATTTT. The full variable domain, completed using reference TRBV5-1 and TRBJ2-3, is KAGVTQTPRYLIKTRGQQVTLSCSPISGHRSVSWYQQTPGQGLQFLFEYFSETQRNKGNFPGRFSGRQFSNSRSEMNVSTLELGDSALYLCASSQHTDTQYFGPGTRLTVL.

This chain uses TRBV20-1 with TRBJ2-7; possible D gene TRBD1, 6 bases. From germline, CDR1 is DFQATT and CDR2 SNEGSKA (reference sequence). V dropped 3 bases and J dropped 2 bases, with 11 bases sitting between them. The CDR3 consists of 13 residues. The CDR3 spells CSASPRTAYEQYF. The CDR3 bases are TGCAGTGCTAGCCCCCGGACAGCCTACGAGCAGTACTTC.

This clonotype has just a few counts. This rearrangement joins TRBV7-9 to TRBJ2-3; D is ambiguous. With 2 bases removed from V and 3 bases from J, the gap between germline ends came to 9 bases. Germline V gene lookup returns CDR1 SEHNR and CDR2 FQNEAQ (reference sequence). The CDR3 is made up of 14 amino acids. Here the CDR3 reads CASSLTAGTDTQYF. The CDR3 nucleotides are TGTGCCAGCAGCTTAACCGCCGGTACAGATACGCAGTATTTT.

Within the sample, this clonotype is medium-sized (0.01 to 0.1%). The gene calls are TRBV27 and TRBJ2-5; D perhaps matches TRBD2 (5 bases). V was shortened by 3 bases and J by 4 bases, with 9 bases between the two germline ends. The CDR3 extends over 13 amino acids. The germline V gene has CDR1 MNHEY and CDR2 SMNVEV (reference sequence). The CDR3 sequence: CASSFGSVETQYF. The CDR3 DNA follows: TGTGCCAGCAGTTTTGGGAGTGTAGAGACCCAGTACTTC.